The present TCR beta chain was sequenced within a study of blood T cell repertoires in COVID-19. The V and J ends lost 5 bases and 10 bases respectively, with 19 bases between them. This CDR3 is 14 amino acids long. The germline V gene encodes CDR1 SGHNT and CDR2 YENEEA. Libraries were prepared by immunoSEQ multiplex PCR; TCRdb keeps only in-frame clonotypes and omits some of them. This table has tens of thousands of clones, less than 85% appearing once. Sequenced sample: peripheral blood. The origin of this receptor is a man aged 45 to 65 with acute or convalescent COVID-19. The chain couples TRBV11-3 to TRBJ2-3, with D perhaps TRBD1 (6 bases). The CDR3 bases are TGTGCCAGCAGCCCTGACCTACAGGGACAAGCGCAGTATTTT. Its translation: CASSPDLQGQAQYF.